The source of this TCR beta chain is a study of T cell changes during pregnancy in multiple sclerosis. CDR3 length: 16 amino acids. V shed 5 bases and J 7 bases; nucleotides not matched to a gene: 11. Germline CDR1 is MNHEY and CDR2 is SMNVEV (reference sequence). Generated by immunoSEQ multiplex PCR, the TCRdb table keeps only in-frame clones and is missing some. Of about 46,000 clones in the sample, around 92% were seen once. This TCR derives from a female donor with multiple sclerosis, enrolled in a pregnancy study. The rearrangement links TRBV27 to TRBJ2-1, with TRBD2 matching 10 bases. The sequenced sample was CD8+ T cells from peripheral blood mononuclear cells, obtained after pregnancy. The CDR3 loop reads CASSPLAGVWSNEQFF. CDR3 nucleotides: TGTGCCAGCAGTCCTCTAGCGGGAGTCTGGAGTAATGAGCAGTTCTTC.